This TCR beta chain was sequenced for a study of T cells in Graves' hyperthyroidism and ophthalmopathy. TCR beta CDR3 regions were amplified from RNA. HTBI primers were employed in a first-round RT-PCR of the TCR CDR3. TCRdb re-called the multiplex PCR reads through MiXCR, storing one row per CDR3 protein. This repertoire shows 600,000 or so distinct CDR3 sequences, more than 14% found once; its top ten account for roughly an eighth. Investigators excluded patients with uncontrolled infection, other autoimmune disease, pregnancy or lactation. Per the germline V gene, CDR1 is DFQATT and CDR2 is SNEGSKA (reference sequence). The CDR3 totals 16 residues. Trimming removed 0 bases from V and 0 bases from J, with 12 bases in between.

The chain links TRBV20-1 to TRBJ2-4; D unclear. Sequencing was carried out using blood. This TCR was sampled from a woman aged 50 to 60 with Graves' ophthalmopathy. CDR3 protein: CSARDRLRGAKNIQYF. The CDR3 bases are TGCAGTGCTAGAGACAGGCTTAGAGGAGCCAAAAACATTCAGTACTTC.